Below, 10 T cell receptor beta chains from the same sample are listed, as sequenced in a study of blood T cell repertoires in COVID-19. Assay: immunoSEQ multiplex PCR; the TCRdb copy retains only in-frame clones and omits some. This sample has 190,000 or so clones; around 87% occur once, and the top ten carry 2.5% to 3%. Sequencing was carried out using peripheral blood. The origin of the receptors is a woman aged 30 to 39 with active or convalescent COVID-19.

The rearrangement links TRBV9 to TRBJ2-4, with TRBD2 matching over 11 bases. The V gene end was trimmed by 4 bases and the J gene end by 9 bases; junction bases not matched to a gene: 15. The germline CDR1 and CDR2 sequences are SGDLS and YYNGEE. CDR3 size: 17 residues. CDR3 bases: TGTGCCAGCAGCCCCGCCGGGCTAGCGGGGGGTCTAGGCATTCAGTACTTC. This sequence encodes CASSPAGLAGGLGIQYF.

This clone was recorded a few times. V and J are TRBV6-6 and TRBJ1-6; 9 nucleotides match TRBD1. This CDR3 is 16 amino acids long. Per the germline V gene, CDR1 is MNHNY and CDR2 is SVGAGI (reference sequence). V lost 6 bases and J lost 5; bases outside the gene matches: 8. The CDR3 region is CASSYGTGQNNSPLHF. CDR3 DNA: TGTGCCAGCAGCTACGGGACAGGGCAAAATAATTCACCCCTCCACTTT.

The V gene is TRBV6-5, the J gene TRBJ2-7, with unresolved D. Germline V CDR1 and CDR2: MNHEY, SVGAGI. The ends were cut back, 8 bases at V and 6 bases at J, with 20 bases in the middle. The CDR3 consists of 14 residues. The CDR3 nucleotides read TGTGCCAGCTCTCGCGCAGACTTACGTGGCGAGCAGTACTTC. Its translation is CASSRADLRGEQYF.

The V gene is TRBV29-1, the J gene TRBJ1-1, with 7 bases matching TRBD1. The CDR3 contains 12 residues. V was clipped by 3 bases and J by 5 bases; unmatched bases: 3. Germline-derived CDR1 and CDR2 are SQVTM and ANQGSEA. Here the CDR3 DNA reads TGCAGCGTTGAGGGACAGACTACTGAAGCTTTCTTT. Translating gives CSVEGQTTEAFF.

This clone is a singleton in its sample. CDR3 nucleotides: TGCAGCGTTGACTCCCGGGACTTTAGAGGCTATGGCTACACCTTC. Protein product: CSVDSRDFRGYGYTF. The rearrangement uses TRBV29-1 and TRBJ1-2, with D possibly matching TRBD1 (5 bases). The germline V gene has CDR1 SQVTM and CDR2 ANQGSEA. V was shortened by 3 bases and J by 4 bases, with 18 bases between the two germline ends. The CDR3 runs to 15 residues.

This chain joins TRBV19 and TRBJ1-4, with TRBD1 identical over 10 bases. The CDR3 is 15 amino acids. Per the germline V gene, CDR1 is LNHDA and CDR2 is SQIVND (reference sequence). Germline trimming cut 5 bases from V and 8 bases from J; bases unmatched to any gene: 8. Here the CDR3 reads CASSFTGTGDEKLFF. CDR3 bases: TGTGCCAGTAGTTTTACCGGGACAGGGGACGAAAAACTGTTTTTT.

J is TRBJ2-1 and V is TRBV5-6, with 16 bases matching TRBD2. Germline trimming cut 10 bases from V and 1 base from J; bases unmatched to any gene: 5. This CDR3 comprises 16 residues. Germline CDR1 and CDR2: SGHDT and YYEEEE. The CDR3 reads CAGGLAGGPSYNEQFF. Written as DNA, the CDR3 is TGTGCCGGGGGACTAGCGGGAGGGCCTTCCTACAATGAGCAGTTCTTC.

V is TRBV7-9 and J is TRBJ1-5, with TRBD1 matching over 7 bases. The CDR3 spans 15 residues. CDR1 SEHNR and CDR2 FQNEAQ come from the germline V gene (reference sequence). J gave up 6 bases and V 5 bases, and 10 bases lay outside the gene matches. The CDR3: CASSHTGERGQPQHF. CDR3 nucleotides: TGTGCCAGCAGCCACACAGGGGAGAGGGGTCAGCCCCAGCATTTT.

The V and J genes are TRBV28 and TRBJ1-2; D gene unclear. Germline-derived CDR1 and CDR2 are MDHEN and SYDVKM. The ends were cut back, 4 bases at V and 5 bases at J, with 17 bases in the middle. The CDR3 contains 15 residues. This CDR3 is CASSSSGIEGYGYTF. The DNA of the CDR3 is TGTGCCAGCAGTTCGTCCGGGATAGAAGGGTATGGCTACACCTTC.

The CDR3 is CATSRLAGGPYGELFF. DNA of the CDR3: TGTGCCACCAGCAGACTAGCGGGAGGGCCGTACGGGGAGCTGTTTTTT. The V call is TRBV15, the J call TRBJ2-2; 12 bases are a match to TRBD2. Germline CDR1 and CDR2: LNHNV and YYDKDF (reference sequence). The junction had 5 bases not matched to a gene; V was cut back by 2 bases and J by 7 bases. CDR3 length: 16 amino acids.